Presented here are 25 T cell receptor beta chains from one specimen sequenced in a study of T-cell memory formation after mild COVID-19. Via MiXCR, TCRdb re-called the 5' RACE reads, giving one row per CDR3 protein. The table lists approximately 300,000 distinct CDR3 sequences, 15% to 20% of them singletons. The sequencing input was PBMCs or a T cell subset sorted from them (not recorded which). The receptors come from a man younger than 35 who had mild COVID-19 (a few samples of this study predate the infection). Cell type and time point are not known.

This sequence joins TRBV4-3 and TRBJ2-3; D is ambiguous. The V gene's germline CDR1 is LGHNA and CDR2 YSLEER. This CDR3 is built from 15 residues. V lost 0 bases and J 2 bases, leaving 9 bases between the germline ends. CDR3 loop: CASSQDVRFTDTQYF. CDR3 DNA: TGCGCCAGCAGCCAAGATGTTCGGTTCACAGATACGCAGTATTTT.

The table lists this clonotype with many counts. The J gene is TRBJ2-1, the V gene TRBV12-3 or TRBV12-4; tentative D call: TRBD2 (6 bases). The CDR3 has 12 residues. The V end lost 7 bases, the J end lost 10 bases, and 14 bases lay between the germline ends. CDR3: CASKVGGSEQFF. CDR3 sequence (DNA): TGTGCCAGCAAAGTGGGGGGTAGCGAGCAGTTCTTC.

V usage is TRBV20-1 and J usage is TRBJ1-5; D is uncertain. In germline, CDR1 is DFQATT, CDR2 SNEGSKA (reference sequence). The CDR3 runs 13 residues. V was shortened by 3 bases and J by 9 bases, with 15 bases between the two germline ends. The CDR3 coding sequence is TGCAGTGCTAGCTCAGAGACTGCGGGGCCCCAGCATTTT. It translates to CSASSETAGPQHF.

V usage is TRBV6-6 and J usage is TRBJ1-5, with D unclear. V dropped 6 bases and J dropped 8 bases, with 8 bases sitting between them. This CDR3 comprises 11 residues. The germline V gene has CDR1 MNHNY and CDR2 SVGAGI (reference sequence). Here the CDR3 reads CASRDREPQHF. Here the CDR3 DNA reads TGTGCCAGCAGAGATCGAGAGCCCCAGCATTTT.

The V and J genes are TRBV5-5 and TRBJ2-7; D is unresolved. The CDR3 loop spans 14 amino acids. Germline V CDR1 and CDR2: SGHKS, YYEKEE (reference sequence). V was shortened by 2 bases and J by 0 bases, with 9 bases between the two germline ends. The DNA of the CDR3 is TGTGCCAGCAGCTTAGCGATGAGCTCCTACGAGCAGTACGTC. The encoded protein is CASSLAMSSYEQYV.

The chain joins TRBV10-3 to TRBJ2-7; the D gene could be TRBD1 or TRBD2 (5 bases each). The CDR3 is 14 amino acids. From germline, CDR1 is ENHRY and CDR2 SYGVKD. Trimming pared 2 bases from V and 6 bases from J, leaving 14 bases between. The CDR3: CAISEGREWVEQYF. The CDR3, as DNA: TGTGCCATCAGTGAGGGCAGGGAGTGGGTCGAGCAGTACTTC.

The rearrangement links TRBV5-1 to TRBJ2-5; 9 nucleotides agree with TRBD2. This CDR3 is 13 amino acids long. Germline V gene lookup returns CDR1 SGHRS and CDR2 YFSETQ. V lost 3 bases and J lost 5; bases outside the gene matches: 2. The CDR3 reads CASSSAGGETQYF. Written as DNA, the CDR3 is TGCGCCAGCAGCTCCGCGGGGGGGGAGACCCAGTACTTC.

The chain joins TRBV7-9 to TRBJ2-7; weak D call: TRBD1 (5 bases). CDR3 size: 12 residues. V gave up 4 bases and J gave up 3 bases, with 7 bases separating them. The germline V gene has CDR1 SEHNR and CDR2 FQNEAQ (reference sequence). The CDR3 here is CASSWGIYEQYF. The CDR3 region has the DNA TGTGCCAGCAGCTGGGGCATCTACGAGCAGTACTTC.

V and J are TRBV5-1 and TRBJ2-5, with D possibly being TRBD2 (6 bases). This CDR3 region has 14 residues. V lost 4 bases and J 3 bases, leaving 13 bases between the germline ends. Germline CDR1 reads SGHRS; CDR2 reads YFSETQ. CDR3 DNA: TGCGCCAGCAGCCCCGGGACTCCCGAAGAGACCCAGTACTTC. Its translation: CASSPGTPEETQYF.

The chain employs TRBV10-3 and TRBJ1-3; no definite D call. Trimming pared 7 bases from V and 7 bases from J, leaving 11 bases between. CDR3 length: 12 residues. From germline, CDR1 is ENHRY and CDR2 SYGVKD. CDR3 sequence: CAITEAQNTIYF. The CDR3 DNA sequence: TGTGCCATCACTGAAGCCCAGAACACCATATATTTT.

The J gene is TRBJ2-3, the V gene TRBV10-2, with 9 positions matching TRBD1. V shed 11 bases, J shed 4 bases, and the junction held 7 bases outside the gene matches. Germline CDR1 and CDR2: WSHSY and SAAADI. The CDR3 is 13 residues long. The CDR3 loop is CAAGTGSSDTQYF. DNA of the CDR3: TGCGCCGCCGGGACAGGGAGTTCAGATACGCAGTATTTT.

In this sample, this clonotype turned up a few times. This chain links TRBV15 with TRBJ2-7; D ambiguous. Germline CDR1 and CDR2: LNHNV and YYDKDF (reference sequence). The length of the CDR3 is 12 residues. Trimming took 0 bases from V and 7 from J, leaving 7 bases between them. In DNA, the CDR3 is TGTGCCACCAGCAGAGACTCGGTAGAGCAGTACTTC. It is translated as CATSRDSVEQYF.

This chain connects TRBV12-3 or TRBV12-4 to TRBJ1-2, with no clear D. The CDR3 runs 15 residues. The V end lost 3 bases, the J end lost 5 bases, and 16 bases lay between the germline ends. CDR3 coding DNA: TGTGCCAGCAGTTTGTCCCACCGCCGAGGGTATGGCTACACCTTC. Translated, it gives CASSLSHRRGYGYTF.

The chain couples TRBV4-1 to TRBJ1-2; TRBD1 aligns across 11 bases. Unmatched junction bases numbered 3, after V lost 2 bases and J lost 4 bases. This CDR3 has 15 amino acids. Germline assignment: CDR1 MGHRA and CDR2 YSYEKL. CDR3 amino acids: CASSQPGQGGYGYTF. The CDR3 DNA sequence: TGCGCCAGCAGCCAACCGGGACAGGGGGGCTATGGCTACACCTTC.

The CDR3 reads CASSPDRTFTDTQYF. The CDR3 nucleotides read TGCGCCAGCAGCCCGGACAGAACCTTCACAGATACGCAGTATTTT. The chain links TRBV5-1 to TRBJ2-3; TRBD1 is a possible D gene (6 bases). The CDR3 covers 15 residues. The germline V gene has CDR1 SGHRS and CDR2 YFSETQ. The V end was cut by 4 bases, the J end by 2 bases, with 14 bases between. Using reference TRBV5-1 and TRBJ2-3 for the parts outside the CDR3, the full variable domain is KAGVTQTPRYLIKTRGQQVTLSCSPISGHRSVSWYQQTPGQGLQFLFEYFSETQRNKGNFPGRFSGRQFSNSRSEMNVSTLELGDSALYLCASSPDRTFTDTQYFGPGTRLTVL.

This clonotype was seen more than once but under ten times. The chain carries TRBV6-5 and TRBJ2-5; D is possibly TRBD1 (5 bases). The CDR3 extends over 15 amino acids. The V end lost 6 bases, the J end lost 2 bases, and 16 bases lay between the germline ends. CDR1 and CDR2 (germline): MNHEY, SVGAGI. The CDR3 here is CASRSEEGDQETQYF. The CDR3 bases are TGTGCCAGCAGATCCGAGGAAGGGGATCAAGAGACCCAGTACTTC.

The V gene is TRBV4-1, the J gene TRBJ2-1; D gene unclear. Germline assignment: CDR1 MGHRA and CDR2 YSYEKL. CDR3 length: 14 residues. V lost 5 bases to trimming and J lost 0 bases, with 8 bases between them. In nucleotides, the CDR3 is TGCGCCAGCAGCATGGGTTCCTCCTACAATGAGCAGTTCTTC. This sequence encodes CASSMGSSYNEQFF.

The chain has TRBV7-9 and TRBJ2-7; D might be TRBD2 (6 bases). Trimming left V 5 bases short and J 2 bases short, with 13 bases between. Germline V gene sequence: CDR1 SEHNR, CDR2 FQNEAQ (reference sequence). The CDR3 totals 14 residues. CDR3 sequence reads: CASSALWGAYEQYF. Here the CDR3 DNA reads TGTGCCAGCAGCGCCCTTTGGGGGGCCTACGAGCAGTACTTC.

This clonotype has more than one count but fewer than ten. The rearrangement joins TRBV5-1 to TRBJ2-2, with D unclear. Germline V gives CDR1 SGHRS, CDR2 YFSETQ. V was pared by 7 bases and J by 1 base, with 17 bases between. CDR3 length equals 16 residues. CDR3: CASQLTSALNTGELFF. DNA for the CDR3: TGCGCCAGCCAATTGACGTCTGCCTTGAACACCGGGGAGCTGTTTTTT.

This clonotype appeared a few times. This chain connects TRBV12-3 or TRBV12-4 to TRBJ2-6; D remains unclear. Between the trimmed V and J ends, which lost 1 base and 4 bases, there was a span of 14 bases. This CDR3 is built from 17 residues. The CDR3 coding sequence is TGTGCCAGCAGTTTAGAGGGTTTTGGATCAGGGGCCAACGTCCTGACTTTC. This translates into CASSLEGFGSGANVLTF.

The chain links TRBV5-6 to TRBJ2-5; possibly TRBD2 for D (5 bases). Trimming took off 4 bases at V and 6 bases at J, with 19 bases between the two ends. From germline, CDR1 is SGHDT and CDR2 YYEEEE. The CDR3 is made up of 15 amino acids. The CDR3 region has the DNA TGTGCCAGCAGCCCCCGGCCCGGGGATCGGCAGACCCAGTACTTC. This translates into CASSPRPGDRQTQYF. The full variable domain, in which reference TRBV5-6 and TRBJ2-5 provide the parts outside the CDR3, is DAGVTQSPTHLIKTRGQQVTLRCSPKSGHDTVSWYQQALGQGPQFIFQYYEEEERQRGNFPDRFSGHQFPNYSSELNVNALLLGDSALYLCASSPRPGDRQTQYFGPGTRLLVL.

The chain joins TRBV7-3 to TRBJ1-1, with D unclear. This CDR3 region has 13 residues. Per germline, CDR1 SGHTA and CDR2 FQGTGA. Trimming removed 5 bases at V and 1 base at J, with 8 bases between. The CDR3 sequence is CASSEQKNTEAFF. In DNA form, the CDR3 reads TGTGCCAGCAGCGAACAAAAGAACACTGAAGCTTTCTTT.

This clonotype was found a few times. This rearrangement joins TRBV12-3 or TRBV12-4 to TRBJ2-3; D possibly uses TRBD1 or TRBD2 (5 bases each). V lost 3 bases and J lost 0, with 10 bases in between. The CDR3 runs to 15 residues. The CDR3 nucleotides are TGTGCCAGCAGTTTTTTTGGGGGTAGCACAGATACGCAGTATTTT. This gives the protein CASSFFGGSTDTQYF.

The V gene is TRBV9, the J gene TRBJ1-5, with D uncertain. The CDR3 sequence is 14 residues long. The germline gives CDR1 SGDLS, CDR2 YYNGEE. The germline V and J ends were trimmed by 4 bases and 1 base, with 9 bases remaining between them. CDR3 DNA sequence: TGTGCCAGCAGCCCGACGGAGAGCAATCAGCCCCAGCATTTT. Its translation: CASSPTESNQPQHF.

Only a few counts were recorded for this clonotype. The CDR3 DNA reads as TGTGCCAGCAGCTTATCCCTTAGCACAGATACGCAGTATTTT. It codes for CASSLSLSTDTQYF. This chain connects TRBV11-2 to TRBJ2-3; D not certain. Germline V CDR1 and CDR2: SGHAT, FQNNGV. The CDR3 covers 14 residues. Trimming took off 2 bases at V and 0 bases at J, with 6 bases between the two ends.